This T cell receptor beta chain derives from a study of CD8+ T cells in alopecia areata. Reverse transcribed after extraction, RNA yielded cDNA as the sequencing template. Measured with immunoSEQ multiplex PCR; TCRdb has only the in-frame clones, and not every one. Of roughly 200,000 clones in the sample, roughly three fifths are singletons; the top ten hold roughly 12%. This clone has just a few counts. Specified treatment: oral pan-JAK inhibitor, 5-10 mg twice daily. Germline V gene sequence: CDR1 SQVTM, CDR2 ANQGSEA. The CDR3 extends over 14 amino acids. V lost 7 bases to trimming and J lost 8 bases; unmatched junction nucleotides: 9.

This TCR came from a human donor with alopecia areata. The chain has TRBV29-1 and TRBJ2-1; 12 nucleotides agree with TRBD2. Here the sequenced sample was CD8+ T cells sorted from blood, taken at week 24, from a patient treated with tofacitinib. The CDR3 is CSGILAGGRDEQFF. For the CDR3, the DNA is TGCAGCGGAATCCTAGCGGGGGGGCGTGATGAGCAGTTCTTC.